A single sample is the source of the 25 T cell receptor beta chains below, sequenced in a study of low-dose radiotherapy and immunotherapy resistance in tumors. Stated time point: before trial treatment. Alpha- and beta-chain coverage of first-strand cDNA came from TRAV- and TRBV-specific primers. TCR amplification used around 19 PCR cycles, a constant-region primer and a V-primer adapter. Via MiXCR, TCRdb re-called the reads, giving one row per CDR3 protein. This repertoire shows about 60,000 distinct CDR3 sequences, 20% to 25% found once; its top ten account for 5.5% to 6%. Sequencing was performed on PBMCs, taken before treatment. These receptor sequences come from a male donor with prostate cancer.

The V gene is TRBV6-1, the J gene TRBJ2-5, with TRBD1 identical over 9 bases. CDR1 is MNHNS, CDR2 SASEGT, per germline. V lost 6 bases to trimming and J lost 2 bases; unmatched junction nucleotides: 4. The CDR3 is 14 residues long. The CDR3 here is CASREQGAQETQYF. CDR3 coding DNA: TGTGCCAGCAGAGAACAGGGGGCTCAAGAGACCCAGTACTTC.

V and J are TRBV12-3 or TRBV12-4 and TRBJ1-1; maybe TRBD1 (5 bases). Deletions cut 3 bases from V and 5 bases from J, with 10 bases between. This CDR3 comprises 13 residues. The CDR3 region has the DNA TGTGCCAGCAGTTTCGAGGGGAAGACTGAAGCTTTCTTT. As protein: CASSFEGKTEAFF.

This clonotype was recorded at least ten times. This chain uses TRBV3-1 with TRBJ1-1, with D hard to call. The V gene lost 4 bases and the J gene lost 7 bases, with 13 bases spanning the gap. This CDR3 region has 13 residues. CDR1 LGHDT and CDR2 YNNKEL come from the germline V gene (reference sequence). The CDR3 sequence is CASSRAPVREAFF. DNA for the CDR3: TGTGCCAGCAGCCGCGCGCCAGTCCGTGAAGCTTTCTTT.

This clonotype was recorded at least ten times. V and J are TRBV19 and TRBJ2-1; 11 bases fit TRBD2. CDR3 length equals 16 residues. Looked up from germline, CDR1 is LNHDA and CDR2 is SQIVND (reference sequence). V shed 3 bases, J shed 4 bases, and the junction held 5 bases outside the gene matches. The CDR3: CASSIRPSGGYNEQFF. The CDR3 DNA reads TGTGCCAGTAGTATTCGGCCTAGCGGGGGGTACAATGAGCAGTTCTTC.

V gene TRBV3-1 combines with J gene TRBJ2-2; 10 bases fit TRBD2. CDR1 is LGHDT, CDR2 YNNKEL, per germline (reference sequence). Losses at the gene ends were 4 bases for V and 6 bases for J; bases not matched to a gene: 8. This CDR3 has 16 amino acids. Here the CDR3 DNA reads TGTGCCAGCAGCCTAGCGAGCGGGGGGGCCGCCGGGGAGCTGTTTTTT. Translation: CASSLASGGAAGELFF. Variable domain in full (rest from reference TRBV3-1 and TRBJ2-2): DTAVSQTPKYLVTQMGNDKSIKCEQNLGHDTMYWYKQDSKKFLKIMFSYNNKELIINETVPNRFSPKSPDKAHLNLHINSLELGDSAVYFCASSLASGGAAGELFFGEGSRLTVL.

This clonotype was picked up many times. V is TRBV6-2 or TRBV6-3 and J is TRBJ2-1; maybe TRBD2 (6 bases). This CDR3 has 15 residues. The V end lost 5 bases, the J end lost 5 bases, and 16 bases lay between the germline ends. CDR1 and CDR2 from the germline V gene are MNHEY and SVGEGT. The CDR3 protein is CASSLGTAPHNEQFF. CDR3 DNA sequence: TGTGCCAGCAGTCTCGGGACTGCTCCTCACAATGAGCAGTTCTTC.

This clonotype was observed many times. The V gene is TRBV30, the J gene TRBJ2-1; D might be TRBD1 (6 bases). The V gene lost 2 bases and the J gene lost 2 bases, with 13 bases spanning the gap. Germline CDR1 GTSNPN, CDR2 SVGIG (reference sequence). This CDR3 is 15 amino acids long. Here the CDR3 reads CAWSLQGNAYNEQFF. The CDR3 DNA sequence: TGTGCCTGGAGTCTACAGGGAAACGCCTACAATGAGCAGTTCTTC.

This clonotype was picked up many times. The gene calls are TRBV27 and TRBJ2-1; 11 nucleotides match TRBD2. CDR1 and CDR2 from the germline V gene are MNHEY and SMNVEV (reference sequence). This CDR3 contains 16 residues. Losses at the gene ends were 6 bases for V and 10 bases for J; bases not matched to a gene: 14. The CDR3 nucleotides read TGTGCCAGCAGCCTCACCCTGACTAGCGGGATATGGGAGCAGTTCTTC. This codes for CASSLTLTSGIWEQFF.

In this sample, this clonotype turned up many times. The CDR3 DNA sequence: TGTGCCAGCAACCTGCAGCCGCGGGCTAGCTTCTACAATGAGCAGTTCTTC. Protein: CASNLQPRASFYNEQFF. The chain has TRBV7-9 and TRBJ2-1; tentatively, D is TRBD2 (5 bases). Trimming cost V 7 bases and J 3 bases, with 22 bases left between them. This CDR3 is 17 amino acids long. Germline lookup yields CDR1 SEHNR and CDR2 FQNEAQ (reference sequence).

This clonotype has more than one count but fewer than ten. The chain links TRBV3-1 to TRBJ2-7; D may be TRBD1 (6 bases). In germline, CDR1 is LGHDT, CDR2 YNNKEL (reference sequence). This CDR3 contains 14 residues. Trimming left V 4 bases short and J 7 bases short, with 17 bases between. The CDR3 DNA sequence: TGTGCCAGCAGCCCGGCACAGGGAGTGGGGGAGCAGTACTTC. Translating gives CASSPAQGVGEQYF.

This clonotype was seen ten or more times. The V and J genes are TRBV15 and TRBJ2-1; TRBD1 aligns across 9 bases. The V gene's germline CDR1 is LNHNV and CDR2 YYDKDF (reference sequence). V lost 0 bases and J lost 9; bases outside the gene matches: 6. The CDR3 extends over 15 amino acids. This CDR3 is CATSRDIQGATEQFF. The CDR3 DNA follows: TGTGCCACCAGCAGAGATATACAGGGGGCGACTGAGCAGTTCTTC. Filled out from reference TRBV15 and TRBJ2-1, the complete variable domain reads DAMVIQNPRYQVTQFGKPVTLSCSQTLNHNVMYWYQQKSSQAPKLLFHYYDKDFNNEADTPDNFQSRRPNTSFCFLDIRSPGLGDTAMYLCATSRDIQGATEQFFGPGTRLTVL.

This clonotype was detected ten times or more. The chain uses TRBV12-3 or TRBV12-4 and TRBJ2-2; D is possibly TRBD2 (5 bases). The CDR3 loop spans 14 amino acids. V lost 3 bases and J 6 bases, leaving 11 bases between the germline ends. Here the CDR3 reads CASSFRGSAGELFF. CDR3 nucleotide sequence: TGTGCCAGCAGTTTTCGAGGTAGCGCCGGGGAGCTGTTTTTT.

The sample holds a few counts of this clonotype. This likely came from a read error, as a far larger clone is one base away. The chain is built from TRBV29-1 and TRBJ2-1; D is uncertain. Germline V gene lookup returns CDR1 SQVTM and CDR2 ANQGSEA. The V end lost 1 base, the J end lost 10 bases, and 11 bases lay between the germline ends. The CDR3 runs 12 residues. Written as DNA, the CDR3 is TGCAGCGTTGAAGGGATAGGCTACGAGCAGTTCTTC. Its translation is CSVEGIGYEQFF.

In this sample, this clonotype turned up many times. The chain recombines TRBV11-2 with TRBJ2-4; D could derive from TRBD1 or TRBD2 (5 bases each). Germline CDR1 SGHAT, CDR2 FQNNGV. Trimming took 5 bases from V and 6 from J, leaving 14 bases between them. The CDR3 is 14 residues long. As DNA, the CDR3 is TGTGCCAGCAGCGACCGGGGCCGCGGAAACATTCAGTACTTC. Translated: CASSDRGRGNIQYF.

The V and J genes are TRBV6-2 or TRBV6-3 and TRBJ2-3; TRBD2 is a possible D gene (7 bases). V was cut by 3 bases and J by 2 bases, with 12 bases left in between. This CDR3 region has 15 residues. From germline, CDR1 is MNHEY and CDR2 SVGEGT. The CDR3 is CASSYAAGATDTQYF. The CDR3, as DNA: TGTGCCAGCAGTTATGCGGCGGGGGCCACAGATACGCAGTATTTT.

This clonotype showed up many times. The CDR3 bases are TGCGCCAGCAGCTTTAGTGACAGGGTCTACGAGCAGTACTTC. It encodes CASSFSDRVYEQYF. The V call is TRBV5-1, the J call TRBJ2-7, with 7 bases that match TRBD1. The CDR3 runs to 14 residues. J gave up 3 bases and V 2 bases, and 5 bases lay outside the gene matches. Germline CDR1 and CDR2: SGHRS and YFSETQ.

This clonotype was detected ten times or more. The chain links TRBV29-1 to TRBJ1-3, with a possible D match to TRBD1 (6 bases). The length of the CDR3 is 14 residues. Between the trimmed V and J ends, which lost 5 bases and 0 bases, there was a span of 11 bases. Germline V gene sequence: CDR1 SQVTM, CDR2 ANQGSEA. The CDR3 sequence: CSVKTGLSGNTIYF. The CDR3 coding sequence is TGCAGCGTTAAGACAGGTCTCTCTGGAAACACCATATATTTT.

This clonotype was counted a single time. One end of the junction does not line up with germline, which may come from a read error. CDR3 in amino acids: CASSLGGGTYEQQYF. The CDR3 DNA reads as TGTGCCAGCAGCCTTGGGGGCGGGACCTACGAGCAGCAGTACTTC. The chain uses TRBV5-1 and TRBJ2-7; possibly TRBD1 or TRBD2 for D (6 bases each). Germline V lookup: CDR1 SGHRS, CDR2 YFSETQ. The CDR3 extends over 15 amino acids.

There are many counts of this clonotype. A much bigger clone sits one base away, suggesting this may be a read error. This chain joins TRBV20-1 and TRBJ2-6; a weak D match, TRBD1 (6 bases). Germline V gene data show CDR1 as DFQATT and CDR2 as SNEGSKA (reference sequence). This CDR3 is built from 15 residues. Trimming stripped 3 bases from V and 3 bases from J, with 12 bases between. CDR3 sequence: CSARTGSFGANVLTF. The CDR3 DNA is TGCAGTGCTAGGACAGGTAGCTTTGGGGCCAACGTCCTGACTTTC.

This clonotype has a count of ten or more. This chain joins TRBV27 and TRBJ1-1; D not certain. Germline CDR1 MNHEY, CDR2 SMNVEV (reference sequence). The CDR3 runs 16 residues. The V end was cut by 5 bases, the J end by 5 bases, with 21 bases between. CDR3 region: CASSPRGQETGTEAFF. The CDR3 DNA sequence: TGTGCCAGCAGTCCCCGAGGGCAGGAGACGGGAACTGAAGCTTTCTTT.

At least ten counts were recorded for this clonotype. The chain couples TRBV28 to TRBJ2-7; 12 nucleotides match TRBD1. CDR1 is MDHEN and CDR2 is SYDVKM in the germline V gene. J was trimmed by 6 bases and V by 5 bases; bases with no gene match: 8. This CDR3 has 15 residues. The CDR3 loop reads CASSLRGTGGTEQYF. The DNA of the CDR3 is TGTGCCAGCAGTCTTCGTGGGACAGGGGGCACCGAGCAGTACTTC.

This clonotype was found many times. This CDR3 reads CSALFEGNTIYF. The CDR3 coding sequence is TGCAGTGCTCTTTTCGAGGGTAACACCATATATTTT. This chain uses TRBV20-1 with TRBJ1-3; no firm D call. The CDR3 is 12 residues long. Germline CDR1 reads DFQATT; CDR2 reads SNEGSKA (reference sequence). Trimming shortened V by 5 bases and J by 7 bases, and 12 bases separated the two germline ends.

Only one count was recorded for this clonotype. The chain links TRBV28 to TRBJ2-1; D possibly corresponds to TRBD2 (6 bases). Germline V gene sequence: CDR1 MDHEN, CDR2 SYDVKM. V gave up 5 bases and J gave up 11 bases, with 31 bases separating them. The CDR3 loop spans 18 amino acids. The DNA for the CDR3 is TGTGCCAGCAGTCGTGCCGGGACCCAAGGGGAGCAGGCGGGGAAGCAGTTCTTC. This translates into CASSRAGTQGEQAGKQFF.

The CDR3 loop reads CSAREQGVPYEQYF. As DNA, the CDR3 is TGCAGTGCTAGAGAGCAGGGGGTTCCCTACGAGCAGTACTTC. The chain couples TRBV20-1 to TRBJ2-7; 7 bases align to TRBD1. Germline CDR1 and CDR2: DFQATT and SNEGSKA (reference sequence). The length of the CDR3 is 14 residues. V was pared by 0 bases and J by 2 bases, with 4 bases of the junction left unmatched.

At least ten counts were recorded for this clonotype. The DNA of the CDR3 is TGTGCCAGCAGCCAAGATACTAGCGGGAGGCGTCAGTACTTC. Amino acid sequence: CASSQDTSGRRQYF. This chain uses TRBV14 with TRBJ2-7; 12 bases map to TRBD2. The CDR3 is 14 residues long. V lost 0 bases and J lost 10; bases outside the gene matches: 4. CDR1 and CDR2 (germline): SGHDN, FVKESK.